This is a list of T cell receptor beta chains from one sample in a study of CD8 T cells in ankylosing spondylitis. Each CDR3 protein is one row after TCRdb ran MiXCR on the 5' RACE reads. Altogether 7,500 or so distinct CDR3 sequences are present, around 8.2% being singletons, with the ten largest covering more than 20%. Source material: blood, either unsorted or a sorted T cell fraction (not recorded which). These TCRs come from a male donor with ankylosing spondylitis or in good health (not recorded which). CDR3s leave out the opening cysteine and the closing phenylalanine or tryptophan. Clone sizes are given selectively: once, few, many, or a class where the clone is expanded.

>TRBV9|NA|TRBJ2-1|12
ASSVENRGNEQF
>TRBV9|many|TRBJ2-1|16
ASSTPGGGGPGYNEQF
>TRBV9|many|TRBJ2-2|11
ASRPGETGELF
>TRBV9|few|TRBJ2-2|12
ASSVGGSAGELF
>TRBV9|NA|TRBJ2-1|13
ASSEVSSSYNEQF
>TRBV9|large|TRBJ1-2|10
ASTGPSYGYT
>TRBV9|medium-sized|TRBJ1-2|15
ASSVAEGGDLSYGYT
>TRBV9|NA|TRBJ2-5|12
ASSLTGYQETQY
>TRBV9|medium-sized|TRBJ1-1|14
ASSAQGEGRNTEAF
>TRBV9|many|TRBJ2-1|10
ASSPAGIEQF
>TRBV9|few|TRBJ2-1|14
ASSVGGGASYNEQF
>TRBV7-2|few|TRBJ2-1|16
ASSLAVQGKRESDEQF
>TRBV9|medium-sized|TRBJ1-2|13
ASSASGTGVGGYT